This TCR beta chain was found in a study of T cell repertoires in cytomegalovirus infection. Across the study: The authors used CMV epitopes that were HLA-C-restricted (recently identified) and HLA-B-restricted (well studied). A matching HLA type, together with CMV infection, was signaled by public TCR beta signatures. Study outcomes and limitations: CMV-specific TCR beta clonotypes restricted by HLA-C dominated the ex vivo response. Summed frequency of public TCR beta families distinguished CMV carriers with the relevant HLA.

Trimming at V came to 3 bases and at J to 10 bases, leaving 11 bases not matched to a gene. The CDR3 has 13 residues. In germline, CDR1 is DFQATT, CDR2 SNEGSKA (reference sequence). TCRdb used MiXCR to reprocess the reads, holding one entry per CDR3 protein. Of 700,000 to 950,000 distinct CDR3 sequences in the sample, around a third were seen once. Details on this clonotype: Its matching antigen is unknown.

The rearrangement uses TRBV20-1 and TRBJ1-2; 7 bases are shared with TRBD1. The receptor's source is a human donor in good health (CMV status not recorded). Some clones in this sample may be carry-over from other donors' samples. The material sequenced was cultured CD8+ T cells from PBMCs, taken from culture after CMV antigen stimulation. Written as DNA, the CDR3 is TGCAGTGCTAGGGATTTTCAGGGGGTCGACTACACCTTC. Encoded protein: CSARDFQGVDYTF.